This T cell receptor beta chain was profiled in a study of regulatory T cells in long-lasting Graves disease. Sequencing libraries for TCR beta were prepared with iRepertoire HTBI primers and Arm-PCR of CDR3 regions. One entry per CDR3 protein results from TCRdb running MiXCR on the multiplex PCR reads. This sample has some 250,000 distinct CDR3 sequences, with about a sixth found just once. In germline, CDR1 is DFQATT, CDR2 SNEGSKA (reference sequence). Unmatched junction bases numbered 6, after V lost 1 base and J lost 4 bases. This CDR3 spans 15 amino acids. Study-level findings and limits: Persistent Graves' patients possessed reduced TCR diversity relative to recently diagnosed ones.

This clonotype was detected ten times or more. The antigen remains unidentified. Time point: newly diagnosed GD, antithyroid drugs for less than 3 months. The TCR library was prepared using RNA isolated from PBMCs. The EDTA tubes were filled with about 10 milliliters of drawn peripheral blood. This sequence originates from a female donor with Graves disease. The sample here was peripheral blood mononuclear cells (PBMCs), taken at new diagnosis, from a patient treated with antithyroid drugs. This chain links TRBV20-1 with TRBJ2-2; TRBD2 aligns across 7 bases. The CDR3 here is CSARVRGRGTGELFF. The CDR3 DNA reads as TGCAGTGCTAGAGTCCGCGGGAGAGGCACCGGGGAGCTGTTTTTT.